Given below is one T cell receptor (beta chain) in context. Its target is unknown. The CDR3 has 16 amino acids. The ends lost 4 bases at V and 3 bases at J; junction bases unmatched: 7. Per germline, CDR1 LGHNA and CDR2 YNFKEQ. The source of the sample is a study of cytomegalovirus exposure and HLA in healthy donors. Notes on the study in general: According to the study, approximately 150 TCR beta chains were cytomegalovirus-associated. Most TCR sequences were rare, but some public TCRs occurred in many donors. The classifier reportedly diagnosed cytomegalovirus status with high sensitivity and specificity. First-cohort TCR clusters were later found to tend to co-occur in the 120 or so validation repertoires.

The method was immunoSEQ multiplex PCR; TCRdb's version includes in-frame clones alone and lacks a portion of them. Counted here are under 400,000 clones, approximately 86% occurring once; the ten biggest clones make up roughly 0.96%. The V gene is TRBV4-2, the J gene TRBJ2-7, with 12 bases lining up with TRBD2. The sequenced sample was PBMCs. The origin of this receptor is a man younger than 40 in good health and CMV-seronegative. CDR3 nucleotide sequence: TGTGCCAGCAGCCCCGACACGGGACTAGCGGGCTACGAGCAGTACTTC. Encoded protein: CASSPDTGLAGYEQYF.